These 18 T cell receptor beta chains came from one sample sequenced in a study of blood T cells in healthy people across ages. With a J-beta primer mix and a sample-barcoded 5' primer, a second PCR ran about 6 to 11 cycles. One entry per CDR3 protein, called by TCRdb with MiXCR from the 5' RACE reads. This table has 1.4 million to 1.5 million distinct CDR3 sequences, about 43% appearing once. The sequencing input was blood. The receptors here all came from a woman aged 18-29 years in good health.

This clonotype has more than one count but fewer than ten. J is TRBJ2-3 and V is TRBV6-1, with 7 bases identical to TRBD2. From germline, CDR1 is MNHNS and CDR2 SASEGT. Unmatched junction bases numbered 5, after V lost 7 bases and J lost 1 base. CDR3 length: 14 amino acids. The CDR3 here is CASNRRGGTDTQYF. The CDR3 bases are TGTGCCAGCAACCGACGGGGGGGCACAGATACGCAGTATTTT.

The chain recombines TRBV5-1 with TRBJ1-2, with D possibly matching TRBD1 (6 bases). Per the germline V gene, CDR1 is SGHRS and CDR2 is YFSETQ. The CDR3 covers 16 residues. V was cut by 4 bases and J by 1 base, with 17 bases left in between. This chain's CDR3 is CASSLARTEGNYGYTF. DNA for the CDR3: TGCGCCAGCAGCCTGGCGAGGACAGAGGGTAACTATGGCTACACCTTC.

In nucleotides, the CDR3 is TGTGCCAGCAGCCACACCTCGGACAGTTACACTGAAGCTTTCTTT. As protein: CASSHTSDSYTEAFF. The V and J genes are TRBV28 and TRBJ1-1, with a tentative D call TRBD1 (6 bases). Trimming stripped 6 bases from V and 3 bases from J, with 17 bases between. Germline lookup yields CDR1 MDHEN and CDR2 SYDVKM. This CDR3 region has 15 residues.

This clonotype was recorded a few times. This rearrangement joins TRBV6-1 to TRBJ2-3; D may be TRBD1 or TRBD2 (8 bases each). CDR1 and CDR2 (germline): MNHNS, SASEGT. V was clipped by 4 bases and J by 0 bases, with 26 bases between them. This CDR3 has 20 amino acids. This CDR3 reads CASSVRQGISGASSTDTQYF. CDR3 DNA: TGTGCCAGCAGTGTCCGACAGGGGATTAGCGGGGCCTCTAGCACAGATACGCAGTATTTT.

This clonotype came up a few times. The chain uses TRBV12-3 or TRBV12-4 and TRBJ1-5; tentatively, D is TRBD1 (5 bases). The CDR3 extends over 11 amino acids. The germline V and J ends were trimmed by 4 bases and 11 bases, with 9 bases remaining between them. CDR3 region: CASSSGVAQHF. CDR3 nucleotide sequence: TGTGCCAGCAGTTCGGGGGTAGCCCAGCATTTT.

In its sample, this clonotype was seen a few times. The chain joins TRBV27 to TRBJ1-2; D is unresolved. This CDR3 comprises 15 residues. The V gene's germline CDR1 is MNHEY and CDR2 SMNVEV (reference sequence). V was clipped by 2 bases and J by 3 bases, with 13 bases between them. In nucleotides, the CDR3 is TGTGCCAGCAGTTTACTCGGGGAACGGCACTATGGCTACACCTTC. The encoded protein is CASSLLGERHYGYTF.

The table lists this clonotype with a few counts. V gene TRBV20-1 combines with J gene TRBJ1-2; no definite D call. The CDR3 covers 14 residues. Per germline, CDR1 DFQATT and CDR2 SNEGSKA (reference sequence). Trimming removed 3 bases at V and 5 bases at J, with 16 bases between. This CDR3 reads CSASIRSDDYGYTF. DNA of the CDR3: TGCAGTGCTAGTATCCGCTCGGACGATTATGGCTACACCTTC.

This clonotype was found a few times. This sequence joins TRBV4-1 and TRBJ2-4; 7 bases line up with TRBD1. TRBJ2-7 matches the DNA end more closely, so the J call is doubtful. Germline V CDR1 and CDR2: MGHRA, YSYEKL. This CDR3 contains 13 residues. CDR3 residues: CASSYDRAYEQYF. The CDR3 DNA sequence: TGCGCCAGCAGCTACGACAGGGCTTACGAGCAGTACTTC.

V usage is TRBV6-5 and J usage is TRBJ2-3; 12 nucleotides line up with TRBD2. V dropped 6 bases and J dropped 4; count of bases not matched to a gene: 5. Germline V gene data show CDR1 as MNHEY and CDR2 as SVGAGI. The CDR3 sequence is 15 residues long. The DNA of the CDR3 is TGTGCCAGCAGACCACTAGCGGGAGGTGCAGATACGCAGTATTTT. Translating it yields CASRPLAGGADTQYF.

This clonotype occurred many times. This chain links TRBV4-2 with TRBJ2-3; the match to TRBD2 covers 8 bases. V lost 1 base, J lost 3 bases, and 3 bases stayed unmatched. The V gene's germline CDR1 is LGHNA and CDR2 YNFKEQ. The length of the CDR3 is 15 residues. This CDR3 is CASSQAGGSTDTQYF. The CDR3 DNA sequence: TGTGCCAGCAGCCAAGCGGGGGGGTCGACAGATACGCAGTATTTT.

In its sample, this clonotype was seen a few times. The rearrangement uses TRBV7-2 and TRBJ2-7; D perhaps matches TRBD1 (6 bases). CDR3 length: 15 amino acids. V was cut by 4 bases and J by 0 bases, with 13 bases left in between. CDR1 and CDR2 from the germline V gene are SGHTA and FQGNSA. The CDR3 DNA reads TGTGCCAGCAGCTCTTACAGGGAGAGCTCCTACGAGCAGTACTTC. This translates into CASSSYRESSYEQYF.

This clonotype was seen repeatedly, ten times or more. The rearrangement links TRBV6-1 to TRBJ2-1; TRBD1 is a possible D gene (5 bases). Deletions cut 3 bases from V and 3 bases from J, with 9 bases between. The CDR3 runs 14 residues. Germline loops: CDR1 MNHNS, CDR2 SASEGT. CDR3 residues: CASSDRAFYNEQFF. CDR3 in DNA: TGTGCCAGCAGTGACAGGGCCTTCTACAATGAGCAGTTCTTC.

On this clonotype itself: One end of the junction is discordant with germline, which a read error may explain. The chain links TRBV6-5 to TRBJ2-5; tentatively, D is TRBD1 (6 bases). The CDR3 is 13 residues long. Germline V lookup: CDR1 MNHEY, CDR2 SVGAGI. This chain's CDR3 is CASRVTGSHEQHF. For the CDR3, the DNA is TGTGCCAGCAGGGTTACAGGGTCCCACGAGCAGCACTTC.

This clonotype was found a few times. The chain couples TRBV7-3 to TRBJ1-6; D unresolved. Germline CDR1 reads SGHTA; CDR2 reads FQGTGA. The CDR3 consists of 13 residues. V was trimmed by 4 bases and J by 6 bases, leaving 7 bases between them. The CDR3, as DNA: TGTGCCAGCAGCTGGGGTGCTAATTCACCCCTCCACTTT. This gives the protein CASSWGANSPLHF.

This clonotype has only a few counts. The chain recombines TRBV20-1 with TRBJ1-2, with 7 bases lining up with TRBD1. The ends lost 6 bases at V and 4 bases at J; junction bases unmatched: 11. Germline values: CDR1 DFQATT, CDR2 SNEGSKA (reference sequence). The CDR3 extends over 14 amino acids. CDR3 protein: CSAIDRVPRYGYTF. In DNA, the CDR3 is TGCAGTGCGATTGACAGGGTTCCTCGCTATGGCTACACCTTC.

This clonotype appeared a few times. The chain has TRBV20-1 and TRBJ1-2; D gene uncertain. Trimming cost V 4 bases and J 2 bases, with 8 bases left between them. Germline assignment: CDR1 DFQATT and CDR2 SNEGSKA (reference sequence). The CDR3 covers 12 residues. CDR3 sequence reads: CSATGLNYGYTF. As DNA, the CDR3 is TGCAGTGCTACGGGCCTGAACTATGGCTACACCTTC.

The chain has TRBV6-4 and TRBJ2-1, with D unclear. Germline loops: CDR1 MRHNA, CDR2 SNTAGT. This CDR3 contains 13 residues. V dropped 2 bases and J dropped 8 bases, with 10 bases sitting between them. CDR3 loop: CASSDEPLDEQFF. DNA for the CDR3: TGTGCCAGCAGTGACGAACCACTTGATGAGCAGTTCTTC.

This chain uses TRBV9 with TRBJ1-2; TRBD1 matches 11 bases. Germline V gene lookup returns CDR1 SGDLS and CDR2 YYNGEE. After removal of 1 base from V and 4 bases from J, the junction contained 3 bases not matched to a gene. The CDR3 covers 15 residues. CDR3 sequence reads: CASSVRTGGTYGYTF. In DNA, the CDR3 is TGTGCCAGCAGCGTACGGACAGGGGGCACCTATGGCTACACCTTC.